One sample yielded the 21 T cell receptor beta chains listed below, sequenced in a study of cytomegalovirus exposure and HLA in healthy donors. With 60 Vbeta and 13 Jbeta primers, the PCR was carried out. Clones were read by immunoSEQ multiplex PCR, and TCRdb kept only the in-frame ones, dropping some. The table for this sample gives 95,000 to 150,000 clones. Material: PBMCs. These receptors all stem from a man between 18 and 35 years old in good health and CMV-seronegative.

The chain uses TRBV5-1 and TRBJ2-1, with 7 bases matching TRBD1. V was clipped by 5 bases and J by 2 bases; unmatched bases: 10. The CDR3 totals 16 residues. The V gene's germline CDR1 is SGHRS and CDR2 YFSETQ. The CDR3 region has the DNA TGCGCCAGCAGTTTCAGACAGGGCGGTACCTACAATGAGCAGTTCTTC. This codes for CASSFRQGGTYNEQFF.

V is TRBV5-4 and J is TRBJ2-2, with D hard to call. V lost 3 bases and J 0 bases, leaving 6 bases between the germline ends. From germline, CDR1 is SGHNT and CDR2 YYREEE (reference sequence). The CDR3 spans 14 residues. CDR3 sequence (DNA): TGTGCCAGCAGCTCACAGACGAACACCGGGGAGCTGTTTTTT. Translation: CASSSQTNTGELFF.

CDR3 sequence: CASSLAQTLYNEQFF. CDR3 sequence (DNA): TGTGCCAGCAGTTTAGCGCAAACCCTGTACAATGAGCAGTTCTTC. J is TRBJ2-1 and V is TRBV27; D gene uncertain. Per the germline V gene, CDR1 is MNHEY and CDR2 is SMNVEV (reference sequence). The CDR3 runs to 15 residues. V dropped 2 bases and J dropped 4 bases, with 12 bases sitting between them.

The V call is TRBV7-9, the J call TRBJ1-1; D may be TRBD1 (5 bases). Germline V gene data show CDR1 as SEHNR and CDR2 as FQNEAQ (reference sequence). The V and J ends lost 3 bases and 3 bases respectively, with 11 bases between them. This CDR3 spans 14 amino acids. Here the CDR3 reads CASSFQQAHTEAFF. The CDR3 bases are TGTGCCAGCAGCTTTCAACAGGCGCACACTGAAGCTTTCTTT. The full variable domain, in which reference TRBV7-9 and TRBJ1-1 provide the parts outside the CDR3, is DTGVSQNPRHKITKRGQNVTFRCDPISEHNRLYWYRQTLGQGPEFLTYFQNEAQLEKSRLLSDRFSAERPKGSFSTLEIQRTEQGDSAMYLCASSFQQAHTEAFFGQGTRLTVV.

The DNA for the CDR3 is TGTGCCAGCACGTACAGCTACGAGCAGTACTTC. Amino acid sequence: CASTYSYEQYF. This chain links TRBV6-6 with TRBJ2-7; D is ambiguous. The length of the CDR3 is 11 residues. Germline V gene lookup returns CDR1 MNHNY and CDR2 SVGAGI (reference sequence). V lost 7 bases and J lost 3, with 7 bases in between.

The DNA of the CDR3 is TGTGCCAGCAGTGCGGACAGGCAGTATGGCTACACCTTC. It is translated as CASSADRQYGYTF. This rearrangement joins TRBV2 to TRBJ1-2, with 7 positions matching TRBD1. V shed 4 bases, J shed 5 bases, and the junction held 4 bases outside the gene matches. This CDR3 contains 13 residues. Germline CDR1 is SNHLY and CDR2 is FYNNEI.

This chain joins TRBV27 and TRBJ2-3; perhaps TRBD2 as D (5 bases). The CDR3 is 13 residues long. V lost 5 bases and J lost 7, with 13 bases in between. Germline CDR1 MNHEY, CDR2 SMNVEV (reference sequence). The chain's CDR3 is CASSILRGNTQYF. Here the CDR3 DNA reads TGTGCCAGCAGTATTCTCCGGGGTAATACGCAGTATTTT.

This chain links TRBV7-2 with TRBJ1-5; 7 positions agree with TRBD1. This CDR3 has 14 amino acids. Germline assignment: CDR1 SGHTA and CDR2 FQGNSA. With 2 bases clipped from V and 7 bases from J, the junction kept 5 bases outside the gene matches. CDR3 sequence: CASSLQGGQQPQHF. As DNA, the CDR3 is TGTGCCAGCAGCTTACAGGGGGGCCAACAGCCCCAGCATTTT.

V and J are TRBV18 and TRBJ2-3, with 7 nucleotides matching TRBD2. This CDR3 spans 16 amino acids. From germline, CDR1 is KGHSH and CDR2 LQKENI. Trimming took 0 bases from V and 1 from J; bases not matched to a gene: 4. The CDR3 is CASSPPGLAGTDTQYF. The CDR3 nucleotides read TGTGCCAGCTCACCACCGGGGCTAGCGGGCACAGATACGCAGTATTTT.

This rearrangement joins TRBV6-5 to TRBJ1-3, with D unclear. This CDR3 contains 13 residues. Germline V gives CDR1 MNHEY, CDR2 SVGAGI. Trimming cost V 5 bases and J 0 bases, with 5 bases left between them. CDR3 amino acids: CASSPNSGNTIYF. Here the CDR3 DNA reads TGTGCCAGCAGTCCAAACTCTGGAAACACCATATATTTT.

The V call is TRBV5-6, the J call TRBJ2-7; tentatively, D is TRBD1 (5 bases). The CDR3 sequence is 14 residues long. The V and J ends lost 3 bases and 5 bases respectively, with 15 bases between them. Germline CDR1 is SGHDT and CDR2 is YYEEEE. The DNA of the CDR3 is TGTGCCAGCAGCTCCGGATTAGGGGTCGACGAGCAGTACTTC. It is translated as CASSSGLGVDEQYF.

The CDR3 loop is CASSEAVTGDNQPQHF. CDR3 nucleotide sequence: TGTGCCAGCAGTGAAGCGGTCACAGGGGATAATCAGCCCCAGCATTTT. The V and J genes are TRBV6-1 and TRBJ1-5; TRBD1 matches 7 bases. This CDR3 comprises 16 residues. V lost 0 bases to trimming and J lost 4 bases; unmatched junction nucleotides: 6. CDR1 is MNHNS and CDR2 is SASEGT in the germline V gene.

The chain's CDR3 is CASSIGFGQPRSGNTIYF. CDR3 nucleotide sequence: TGTGCCAGTAGTATCGGATTCGGACAGCCTCGCTCTGGAAACACCATATATTTT. The genes are TRBV19 and TRBJ1-3, with a tentative D call TRBD1 (6 bases). The CDR3 extends over 18 amino acids. V was shortened by 3 bases and J by 0 bases, with 18 bases between the two germline ends. CDR1 is LNHDA, CDR2 SQIVND, per germline (reference sequence).

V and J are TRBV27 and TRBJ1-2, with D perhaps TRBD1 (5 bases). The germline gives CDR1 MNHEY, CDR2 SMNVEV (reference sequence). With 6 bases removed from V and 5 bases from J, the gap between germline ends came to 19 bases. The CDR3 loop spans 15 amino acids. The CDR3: CASSPGLGAGYGYTF. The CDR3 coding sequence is TGTGCCAGCAGCCCCGGGCTAGGGGCCGGGTATGGCTACACCTTC.

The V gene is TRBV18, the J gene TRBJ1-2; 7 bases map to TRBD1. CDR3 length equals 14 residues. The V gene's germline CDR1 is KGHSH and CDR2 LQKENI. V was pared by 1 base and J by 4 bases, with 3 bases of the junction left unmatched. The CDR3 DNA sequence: TGTGCCAGCTCACCACGGGACAGTTCCTATGGCTACACCTTC. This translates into CASSPRDSSYGYTF.

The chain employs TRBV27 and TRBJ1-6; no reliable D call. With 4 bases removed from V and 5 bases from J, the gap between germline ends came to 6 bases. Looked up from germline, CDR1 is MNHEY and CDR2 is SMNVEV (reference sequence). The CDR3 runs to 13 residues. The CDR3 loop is CASSWRNNSPLHF. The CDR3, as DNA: TGTGCCAGCAGTTGGAGGAATAATTCACCCCTCCACTTT.

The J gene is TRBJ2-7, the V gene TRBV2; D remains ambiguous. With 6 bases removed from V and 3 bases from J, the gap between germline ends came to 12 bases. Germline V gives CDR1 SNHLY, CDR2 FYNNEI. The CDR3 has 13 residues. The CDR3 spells CASRPYLLYEQYF. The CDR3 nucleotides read TGTGCCAGCAGACCTTACTTACTCTACGAGCAGTACTTC.

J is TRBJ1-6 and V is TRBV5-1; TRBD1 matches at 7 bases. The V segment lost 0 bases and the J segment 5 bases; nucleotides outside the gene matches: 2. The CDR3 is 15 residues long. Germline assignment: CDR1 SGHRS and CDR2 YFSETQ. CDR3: CASSLVGTDNSPLHF. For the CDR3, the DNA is TGCGCCAGCAGCTTGGTGGGGACAGATAATTCACCCCTCCACTTT.

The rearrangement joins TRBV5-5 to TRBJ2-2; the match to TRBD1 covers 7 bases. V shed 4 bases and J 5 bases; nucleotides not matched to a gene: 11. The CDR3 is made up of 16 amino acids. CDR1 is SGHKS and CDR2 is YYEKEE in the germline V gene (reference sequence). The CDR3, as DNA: TGTGCCAGCAGCCGTATTCCGGGACAGAGTACCGGGGAGCTGTTTTTT. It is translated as CASSRIPGQSTGELFF. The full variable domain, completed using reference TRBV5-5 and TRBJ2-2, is DAGVTQSPTHLIKTRGQQVTLRCSPISGHKSVSWYQQVLGQGPQFIFQYYEKEERGRGNFPDRFSARQFPNYSSELNVNALLLGDSALYLCASSRIPGQSTGELFFGEGSRLTVL.

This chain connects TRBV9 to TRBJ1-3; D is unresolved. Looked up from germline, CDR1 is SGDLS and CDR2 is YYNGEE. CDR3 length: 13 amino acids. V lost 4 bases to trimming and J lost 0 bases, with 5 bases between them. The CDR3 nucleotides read TGTGCCAGCAGCACGGGCTCTGGAAACACCATATATTTT. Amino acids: CASSTGSGNTIYF.

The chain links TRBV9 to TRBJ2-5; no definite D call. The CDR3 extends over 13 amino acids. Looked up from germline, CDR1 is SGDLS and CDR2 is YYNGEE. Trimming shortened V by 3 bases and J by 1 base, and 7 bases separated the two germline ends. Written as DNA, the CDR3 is TGTGCCAGCAGCGCGTCCCTCCAAGAGACCCAGTACTTC. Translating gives CASSASLQETQYF.